Described below is a single T cell receptor (beta chain) sequence and its context. CDR3 length equals 13 residues. V lost 5 bases and J 4 bases, leaving 12 bases between the germline ends. Germline loops: CDR1 ENHRY, CDR2 SYGVKD. This entry comes from a study of blood T cell repertoires in COVID-19. Study context: COVID-19 samples from acute and convalescent phases originated in the United States, Italy and Spain.

Under the authors' procedure: Scientists estimated how many nucleated cells there were by amplifying reference gene primers. Repertoires were generated with immunoSEQ multiplex PCR, while TCRdb's copy carries only in-frame clones and drops some. The V and J calls and clone size come from that table; D and trimming were worked out from the DNA. The table includes about 250,000 clones, about 86% detected once. The source of this sequence is a man older than 75 with acute or convalescent COVID-19. Sequenced: peripheral blood. This chain links TRBV10-3 with TRBJ2-7; TRBD2 might be the D (5 bases). The CDR3 region has the DNA TGTGCCATCAGTACCCGGGGTGGGTACGAGCAGTACTTC. Its protein product is CAISTRGGYEQYF.